This TCR beta chain stems from a study of CD8+ T cells in alopecia areata. About the study: C3H/HeJ donors with spontaneous alopecia, roughly 6-12 months old, supplied skin grafts to approximately 7-11-week-old female C3H/HeJ mice. The study's findings and limits: Especially in alopecia totalis/universalis, lesional scalp showed greater clonality than normal scalp did. Sequencing of scalp samples also captures resident alphabeta T cells of normal skin. Sharing of TCR sequences between patients (possibly for HLA-related reasons) was less clear than in mice.

Investigators isolated RNA and reverse transcribed it into cDNA to act as the sequencing template. Measured with immunoSEQ multiplex PCR; TCRdb has only the in-frame clones, and not every one. Listed for the sample are about 110,000 clones, none seen a single time. The germline gives CDR1 NSHNY, CDR2 SYGAGN. This CDR3 spans 15 amino acids. V lost 2 bases, J lost 0 bases, and 10 bases lay in between. In this sample, this clone turned up a few times. The antigen remains unidentified. Gene names and germline match the mouse. The read ends 4 residues before the CDR3 terminus; that terminus is restored from the germline J gene.

The chain links TRBV13-1 to TRBJ2-3; D gene uncertain. This receptor was identified in a C3H/HeJ mouse with alopecia areata. For the strain, the MHC haplotype given is H2-k. Sample: lesional skin. The sequenced part of the CDR3 DNA is TGTGCCAGCAGTGACCCAGGATCTAGTGCAGAA. Translating it yields CASSDPGSSAE. The whole CDR3 region reads CASSDPGSSAETLYF.